Below, 5 T cell receptor beta chains from the same sample are listed, as sequenced in a study of cytomegalovirus exposure and HLA in healthy donors. Primers: 60 Vbeta forward and 13 Jbeta reverse. The repertoire was sequenced with immunoSEQ multiplex PCR; TCRdb's copy has only in-frame clones and lacks some. The table has some 200,000 clones, approximately 80% seen once. Sequenced material: PBMCs. All receptors derive from a girl under 18 in good health and CMV-seronegative.

This sequence joins TRBV28 and TRBJ1-1; D is unclear. The CDR3 has 13 residues. The V end lost 1 base, the J end lost 14 bases, and 17 bases lay between the germline ends. Germline loops: CDR1 MDHEN, CDR2 SYDVKM. The CDR3 region is CASSLLTLKRLFF. The CDR3 nucleotides are TGTGCCAGCAGTTTATTAACACTGAAGCGCCTATTCTTT. Variable domain in full (rest from reference TRBV28 and TRBJ1-1): DVKVTQSSRYLVKRTGEKVFLECVQDMDHENMFWYRQDPGLGLRLIYFSYDVKMKEKGDIPEGYSVSREKKERFSLILESASTNQTSMYLCASSLLTLKRLFFGQGTRLTVV.

The CDR3: CASSPHRVSGNTIYF. In DNA, the CDR3 is TGCGCCAGCAGCCCCCACAGGGTTTCTGGAAACACCATATATTTT. The V gene is TRBV4-1, the J gene TRBJ1-3, with D possibly being TRBD1 (6 bases). Trimming left V 4 bases short and J 1 base short, with 11 bases between. Germline CDR1 and CDR2: MGHRA and YSYEKL. The CDR3 has 15 amino acids.

This chain connects TRBV18 to TRBJ2-3; 8 bases are a match to TRBD1. From germline, CDR1 is KGHSH and CDR2 LQKENI. The CDR3 is 13 residues long. V lost 5 bases to trimming and J lost 8 bases; unmatched junction nucleotides: 6. The CDR3 DNA reads TGTGCCAGCTCAACAGACACAGGGGGTACGCAGTATTTT. Encoded protein: CASSTDTGGTQYF.

The CDR3 coding sequence is TGTGCCTGGAGTCGGCTGACACAAGAGACCCAGTACTTC. Its translation: CAWSRLTQETQYF. This rearrangement joins TRBV30 to TRBJ2-5; no firm D call. Between the trimmed V and J ends, which lost 2 bases and 2 bases, there was a span of 9 bases. CDR3 size: 13 residues. Germline V gene lookup returns CDR1 GTSNPN and CDR2 SVGIG (reference sequence).

The rearrangement joins TRBV28 to TRBJ1-2, with D possibly being TRBD1 (5 bases). V was pared by 6 bases and J by 4 bases, with 9 bases between. This CDR3 contains 12 residues. Germline V lookup: CDR1 MDHEN, CDR2 SYDVKM. This CDR3 is CASRPTAYGYTF. The CDR3 bases are TGTGCCAGCAGACCGACAGCCTATGGCTACACCTTC.